Each of the 16 T cell receptor beta chains below was sequenced from the same sample in a study of blood T cell repertoires in COVID-19 (dated by TCRdb to about 2020). Libraries were built with the immunoSEQ multiplex PCR assay. TCRdb's version of the immuneACCESS table is confined to in-frame rearrangements and falls short of the full clone set. An unresolved V gene accounts for under half of the shortfall where checked; the remainder is of unknown origin. The sample table contains about 280,000 clones; only one count was recorded for more than 70% of them. The ten largest make up over 2% of the sample. Sequenced: PBMCs or T cells enriched from blood (not recorded which). These receptors were taken from a woman aged 55-75 years in a cohort exposed to, infected with or recovered from COVID-19 (not recorded which).

V is TRBV13 and J is TRBJ2-1; D is perhaps TRBD1 (6 bases). The CDR3 has 12 residues. Germline V CDR1 and CDR2: PRHDT, FYEKMQ (reference sequence). With 5 bases removed from V and 10 bases from J, the gap between germline ends came to 12 bases. The CDR3 DNA is TGTGCCAGCAGCCTGCGGACAGTAGAGCAGTTCTTC. Translation gives CASSLRTVEQFF.

The chain combines TRBV19 with TRBJ2-1; 9 positions match TRBD2. V dropped 6 bases and J dropped 2; count of bases not matched to a gene: 5. The V gene's germline CDR1 is LNHDA and CDR2 SQIVND (reference sequence). This CDR3 has 15 residues. The CDR3 bases are TGTGCCAGTAGGGAGGCTAGCGGGACCTACAATGAGCAGTTCTTC. This gives the protein CASREASGTYNEQFF.

The chain couples TRBV10-1 to TRBJ1-5; TRBD1 might be the D (5 bases). With 2 bases removed from V and 5 bases from J, the gap between germline ends came to 10 bases. Germline loops: CDR1 WNHNN, CDR2 SYGVQD (reference sequence). This CDR3 is built from 14 residues. The CDR3 DNA sequence: TGCGCCAGCAGTGAGAGACAGACTGATCAGCCCCAGCATTTT. It encodes CASSERQTDQPQHF.

This clone was detected only once. This chain uses TRBV4-3 with TRBJ1-6; 9 nucleotides line up with TRBD1. Germline values: CDR1 LGHNA, CDR2 YSLEER. Germline trimming cut 1 base from V and 7 bases from J; bases unmatched to any gene: 5. The CDR3 length is 16 residues. The CDR3 region is CASSQATGGKNSPLHF. In nucleotides, the CDR3 is TGCGCCAGCAGCCAAGCTACAGGGGGCAAAAATTCACCCCTCCACTTT.

This chain connects TRBV10-2 to TRBJ2-2, with D maybe TRBD2 (5 bases). Trimming took 10 bases from V and 5 from J, leaving 14 bases between them. This CDR3 comprises 13 residues. Germline CDR1 reads WSHSY; CDR2 reads SAAADI. CDR3 amino acids: CATERPGTGELFF. CDR3 nucleotides: TGCGCCACGGAGCGCCCGGGGACCGGGGAGCTGTTTTTT.

V usage is TRBV19 and J usage is TRBJ1-3; D perhaps matches TRBD1 (6 bases). Trimming stripped 3 bases from V and 0 bases from J, with 9 bases between. CDR1 is LNHDA and CDR2 is SQIVND in the germline V gene (reference sequence). This CDR3 has 15 residues. The DNA for the CDR3 is TGTGCCAGTAGTATCCCGACAGGCTCTGGAAACACCATATATTTT. Translation gives CASSIPTGSGNTIYF.

The chain combines TRBV19 with TRBJ2-7; tentative D call: TRBD2 (6 bases). There are 16 residues in the CDR3. V dropped 3 bases and J dropped 0 bases, with 15 bases sitting between them. The germline V gene encodes CDR1 LNHDA and CDR2 SQIVND (reference sequence). The CDR3 nucleotides read TGTGCCAGTAGTATCGGTAGCGGAGGCCCCTCCTACGAGCAGTACTTC. Translation gives CASSIGSGGPSYEQYF. Full variable domain (missing parts from reference TRBV19 and TRBJ2-7): DGGITQSPKYLFRKEGQNVTLSCEQNLNHDAMYWYRQDPGQGLRLIYYSQIVNDFQKGDIAEGYSVSREKKESFPLTVTSAQKNPTAFYLCASSIGSGGPSYEQYFGPGTRLTVT.

In this sample, this clone turned up a few times. The chain links TRBV14 to TRBJ2-6; 8 nucleotides match TRBD2. CDR3 length: 18 residues. Germline V gives CDR1 SGHDN, CDR2 FVKESK. Unmatched junction bases numbered 8, after V lost 4 bases and J lost 0 bases. Here the CDR3 reads CASSLQLAANSGANVLTF. In DNA form, the CDR3 reads TGTGCCAGCAGCCTCCAACTAGCGGCCAACTCTGGGGCCAACGTCCTGACTTTC.

J is TRBJ2-2 and V is TRBV6-5; D uncertain. The length of the CDR3 is 11 residues. Germline CDR1 reads MNHEY; CDR2 reads SVGAGI. V was cut by 9 bases and J by 6 bases, with 8 bases left in between. CDR3 DNA: TGTGCCAGTCAGATCGCCGGGGAGCTGTTTTTT. Amino acids: CASQIAGELFF.

This clone was picked up a small number of times. The chain has TRBV19 and TRBJ1-5, with D uncertain. Germline CDR1 LNHDA, CDR2 SQIVND (reference sequence). V lost 11 bases, J lost 4 bases, and 18 bases lay in between. The CDR3 is 14 amino acids. The CDR3 loop reads CASNKEPSNQPQHF. The CDR3 nucleotides are TGTGCCTCCAATAAGGAGCCTTCAAATCAGCCCCAGCATTTT. Full variable domain (outside the CDR3, taken from reference TRBV19 and TRBJ1-5): DGGITQSPKYLFRKEGQNVTLSCEQNLNHDAMYWYRQDPGQGLRLIYYSQIVNDFQKGDIAEGYSVSREKKESFPLTVTSAQKNPTAFYLCASNKEPSNQPQHFGDGTRLSIL.

V usage is TRBV19 and J usage is TRBJ2-1; TRBD2 is a possible D gene (5 bases). CDR3 size: 12 residues. Germline CDR1 LNHDA, CDR2 SQIVND (reference sequence). The V and J ends lost 7 bases and 8 bases respectively, with 12 bases between them. This CDR3 is CASISGWDEQFF. For the CDR3, the DNA is TGTGCCAGTATTTCGGGGTGGGATGAGCAGTTCTTC.

This chain joins TRBV19 and TRBJ2-1; 8 nucleotides align to TRBD1. The CDR3 covers 14 residues. V lost 4 bases, J lost 6 bases, and 5 bases stayed unmatched. Germline CDR1 is LNHDA and CDR2 is SQIVND (reference sequence). The CDR3 region has the DNA TGTGCCAGTAGTAGCCCCGACAGGGGCAATGAGCAGTTCTTC. It specifies CASSSPDRGNEQFF.

The V and J genes are TRBV10-2 and TRBJ2-7; D might be TRBD2 (6 bases). V dropped 7 bases and J dropped 3 bases, with 13 bases sitting between them. The CDR3 runs 13 residues. Germline CDR1 reads WSHSY; CDR2 reads SAAADI. In DNA, the CDR3 is TGCGCCAGCATAGCGGTTCCCCTCTACGAGCAGTACTTC. This gives the protein CASIAVPLYEQYF.

The rearrangement joins TRBV7-3 to TRBJ2-5; 8 bases map to TRBD2. Germline V gene sequence: CDR1 SGHTA, CDR2 FQGTGA. J gave up 4 bases and V 1 base, and 5 bases lay outside the gene matches. This CDR3 contains 15 residues. CDR3 DNA sequence: TGTGCCAGCAGCTTAATGGGGCTAGCGGGAGAGACCCAGTACTTC. Translated, it gives CASSLMGLAGETQYF. The full variable domain, in which reference TRBV7-3 and TRBJ2-5 provide the parts outside the CDR3, is GAGVSQTPSNKVTEKGKYVELRCDPISGHTALYWYRQSLGQGPEFLIYFQGTGAADDSGLPNDRFFAVRPEGSVSTLKIQRTERGDSAVYLCASSLMGLAGETQYFGPGTRLLVL.

V and J are TRBV28 and TRBJ2-3, with 10 bases aligning to TRBD2. This CDR3 is built from 18 residues. The germline CDR1 and CDR2 sequences are MDHEN and SYDVKM. Trimming at V came to 5 bases and at J to 1 base, leaving 12 bases not matched to a gene. CDR3 in DNA: TGTGCCAGCAGTCCCTTAGCGGGAGGCCCCTTCGGCACAGATACGCAGTATTTT. Translation gives CASSPLAGGPFGTDTQYF.

The chain combines TRBV6-5 with TRBJ2-7; 8 bases match TRBD1. The CDR3 covers 14 residues. Germline lookup yields CDR1 MNHEY and CDR2 SVGAGI. The V gene end was trimmed by 6 bases and the J gene end by 2 bases; junction bases not matched to a gene: 6. In DNA, the CDR3 is TGTGCCAGCAGGCAAGGGACAGGAGCCTACGAGCAGTACTTC. This sequence encodes CASRQGTGAYEQYF.